This T cell receptor (beta chain) was captured by sequencing in a study of cytomegalovirus exposure and HLA in healthy donors (dated by TCRdb to about 2017). Turning to the overall study: According to a later analysis, the approximately 130 validation repertoires were produced on the same platform as the 600 to 850 repertoires of the first cohort. Along with the roughly 670-subject first cohort, a separate validation cohort of over a hundred different subjects was used. The study was designed to test whether signatures of past pathogen exposure could be identified by cataloging public T cell receptors. The study combined high-throughput TCR immunosequencing, statistical association of individual TCRs with disease status, and machine learning to predict cytomegalovirus infection status.

The CDR3, cysteine through phenylalanine, is 14 amino acids long. Only the CDR3 part of the read is kept: 42 bases, read in frame from the first base. CDR1 and CDR2 (SGHRS, YFSETQ) derive from the germline V gene. At the junction V is shortened by 2 bases and J by 1 base, with 8 bases in between. Libraries were made using the immunoSEQ multiplex PCR assay. For the original study's pipeline: To diagnose cytomegalovirus status from the catalog of TCR beta chain sequences, a statistical classification framework was built. TCRdb retrieved this table from immuneACCESS and kept in-frame rearrangements only. Not all clones are present; in checked studies, unresolved V genes account for under half, and no reason is known for the remainder. V, J and clone size are those of that table, while D and trimming were read from the DNA. The sample records 150,000 to 200,000 clones, roughly nine tenths of which are singletons. The ten largest clones take up roughly 5.7% of the sample.

General conclusions and limits of the study: Three of the identified cytomegalovirus-associated TCR beta chains were confirmed in vitro to be specific for cytomegalovirus antigens. A later analysis had no HLA typing for the validation cohort, so co-occurrence there was scored across all 110 or so repertoires. The study listed 164 TCR beta chains as associated with cytomegalovirus. Most TCR sequences were observed very rarely across donors, whereas some public TCRs were present in many individuals. According to the authors, the approach could potentially be generalized to other disease states and immunological phenotypes. A later analysis found that TCRs clustered in the first cohort also tended to co-occur in the roughly 120 validation repertoires, with 94% of cluster scores above 0. The classifier was reported to diagnose cytomegalovirus status with high specificity and sensitivity in both the original and validation cohorts.

The donors belonged to the validation cohort of over a hundred subjects, which was separate from the approximately 700-subject first cohort. As regards this clone: Its antigen is unknown. Per-base quality was not reported, and no clone a single base away is much larger than it.

The clonotype comes from a woman aged 25 to 39 in good health and CMV-seronegative. Material: PBMCs. This chain is built from TRBV5-1 and TRBJ2-3; possibly the D gene is TRBD2, per 5 matching bases. At the DNA level, the sequence is TGCGCCAGCAGCTTTGGGAGACGCACAGATACGCAGTATTTT. Protein translation: CASSFGRRTDTQYF.